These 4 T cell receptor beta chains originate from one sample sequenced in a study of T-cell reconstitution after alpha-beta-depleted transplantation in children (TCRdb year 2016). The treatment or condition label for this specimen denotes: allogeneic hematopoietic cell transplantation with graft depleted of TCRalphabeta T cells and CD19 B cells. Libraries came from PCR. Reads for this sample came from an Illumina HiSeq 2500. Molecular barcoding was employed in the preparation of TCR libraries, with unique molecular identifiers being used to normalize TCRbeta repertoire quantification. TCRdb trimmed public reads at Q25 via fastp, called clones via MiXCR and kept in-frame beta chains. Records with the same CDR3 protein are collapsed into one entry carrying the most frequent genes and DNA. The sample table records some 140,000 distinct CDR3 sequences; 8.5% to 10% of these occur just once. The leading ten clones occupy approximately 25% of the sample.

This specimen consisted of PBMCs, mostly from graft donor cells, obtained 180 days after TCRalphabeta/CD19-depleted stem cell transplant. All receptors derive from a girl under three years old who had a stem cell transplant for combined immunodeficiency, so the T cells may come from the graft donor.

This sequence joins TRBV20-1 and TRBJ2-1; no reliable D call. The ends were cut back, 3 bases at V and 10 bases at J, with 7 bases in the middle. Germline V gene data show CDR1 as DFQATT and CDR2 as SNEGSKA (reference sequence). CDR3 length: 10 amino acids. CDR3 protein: CSASRREQFF. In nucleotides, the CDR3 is TGCAGTGCTAGCCGGCGGGAGCAGTTCTTC.

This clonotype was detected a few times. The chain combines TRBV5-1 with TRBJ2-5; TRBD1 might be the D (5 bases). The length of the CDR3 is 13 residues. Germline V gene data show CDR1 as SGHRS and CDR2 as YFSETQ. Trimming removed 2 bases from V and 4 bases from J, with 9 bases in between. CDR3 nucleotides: TGCGCCAGCAGCTTCTACAGGACAGAGACCCAGTACTTC. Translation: CASSFYRTETQYF.

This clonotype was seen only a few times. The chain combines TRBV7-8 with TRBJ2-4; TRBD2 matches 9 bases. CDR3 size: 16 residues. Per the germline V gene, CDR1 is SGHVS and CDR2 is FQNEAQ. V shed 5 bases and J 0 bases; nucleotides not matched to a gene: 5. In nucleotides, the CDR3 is TGTGCCAGCAGCAATACTAGCGGGTTAGCCAAAAACATTCAGTACTTC. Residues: CASSNTSGLAKNIQYF.

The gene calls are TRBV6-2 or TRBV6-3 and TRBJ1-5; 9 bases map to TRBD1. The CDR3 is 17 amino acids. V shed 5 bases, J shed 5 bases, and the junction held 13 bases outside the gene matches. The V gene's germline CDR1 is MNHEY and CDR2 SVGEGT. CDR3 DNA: TGTGCCAGCAGTCGGACAGGGGCGGGAAGGGCCGATCAGCCCCAGCATTTT. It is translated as CASSRTGAGRADQPQHF.